This TCR beta chain stems from a study of technical replicates of blood from a handful of donors. This CDR3 is 13 amino acids long. V was clipped by 4 bases and J by 3 bases, with 10 bases between them. Germline V lookup: CDR1 SGHRS, CDR2 YFSETQ. The repertoire was sequenced with immunoSEQ multiplex PCR; TCRdb's copy has only in-frame clones and lacks some. The data contain about 100,000 clones, roughly 95% of them singletons. The receptor was derived from a human donor in good health. Sequences were obtained from T cells isolated from PBMCs. The chain links TRBV5-1 to TRBJ1-1; tentative D call: TRBD1 (6 bases). The DNA for the CDR3 is TGCGCCAGCAGCACCAGGGGTCACACTGAAGCTTTCTTT. The encoded protein is CASSTRGHTEAFF. Combining the CDR3 with reference TRBV5-1 and TRBJ1-1 gives the whole variable domain KAGVTQTPRYLIKTRGQQVTLSCSPISGHRSVSWYQQTPGQGLQFLFEYFSETQRNKGNFPGRFSGRQFSNSRSEMNVSTLELGDSALYLCASSTRGHTEAFFGQGTRLTVV.